The clone carrying this T cell receptor beta chain was observed a single time. Deep was the level used in running the assay. For sorted subsets, roughly 200 ng DNA per replicate equaled about 30,000 T cell genomes. Produced via immunoSEQ multiplex PCR; TCRdb's table is partial and in-frame only. The table includes 500,000 to 550,000 clones, approximately 95% detected once. The entry originates in a study of shared clonotypes between healthy human individuals. The CDR3 spans 15 residues. Germline V gene data show CDR1 as SGHAT and CDR2 as FQNNGV. Trimming shortened V by 2 bases and J by 8 bases, and 16 bases separated the two germline ends. From CD4+ cells came CD45RA+ naive and CD45RA-negative memory subsets.

The rearrangement links TRBV11-2 to TRBJ2-1; no clear D gene. Material: naive CD4+ T cells sorted from blood. Subset of the sample: CD45RA+ positively selected. The source of this sequence is a woman aged 25 to 39 in good health. The CDR3 here is CASSLRPLAPDEQFF. Here the CDR3 DNA reads TGTGCCAGCAGCTTAAGACCCCTTGCTCCGGATGAGCAGTTCTTC.